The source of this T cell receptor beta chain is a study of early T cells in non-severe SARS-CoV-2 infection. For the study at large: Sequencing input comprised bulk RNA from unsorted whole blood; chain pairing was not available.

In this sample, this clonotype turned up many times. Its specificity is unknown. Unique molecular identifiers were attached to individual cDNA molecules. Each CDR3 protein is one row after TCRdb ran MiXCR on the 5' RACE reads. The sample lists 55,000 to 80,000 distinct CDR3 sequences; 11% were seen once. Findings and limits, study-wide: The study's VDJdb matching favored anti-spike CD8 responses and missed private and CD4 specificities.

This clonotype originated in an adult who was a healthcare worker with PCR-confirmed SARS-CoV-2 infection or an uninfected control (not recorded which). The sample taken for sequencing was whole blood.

DNA of the CDR3: TGTGCCAGCAGTGTCGAGAGCAACTATGGCTACACCTTC. Residues: CASSVESNYGYTF. The chain combines TRBV2 with TRBJ1-2; D gene ambiguous. The CDR3 contains 13 residues. V lost 4 bases and J 2 bases, leaving 8 bases between the germline ends. Germline CDR1 SNHLY, CDR2 FYNNEI.